This section outlines one TCR beta chain sequence together with its context. This sample was included in a study of shared clonotypes between healthy human individuals. Only in-frame clones appear in the TCRdb table, and some are missing; sequencing was by immunoSEQ multiplex PCR. The sample has some 2 million clones, 85% to 95% seen once; the top ten hold about 0.13%. V was clipped by 4 bases and J by 3 bases; unmatched bases: 9. Germline V gene lookup returns CDR1 SGDLS and CDR2 YYNGEE. This CDR3 is built from 15 residues. Sequenced input: naive CD4+ T cells sorted from blood. Subset of the sample: CD45RA+ positively selected. The chain couples TRBV9 to TRBJ1-1, with TRBD1 identical over 7 bases. This sequence originates from a man in his late teens or twenties in good health. The CDR3 spells CASSPNPTGDTEAFF. CDR3 DNA sequence: TGTGCCAGCAGCCCGAACCCCACAGGGGACACTGAAGCTTTCTTT.